This T cell receptor (beta chain) was sequenced in a study of somatic mutations in cytotoxic T cells in rheumatoid arthritis. Libraries were prepared by immunoSEQ multiplex PCR; TCRdb keeps only in-frame clonotypes and omits some of them. The table lists some 16,000 clones, around 80% of them singletons, with about 5% in the top ten. The V gene's germline CDR1 is SGHVS and CDR2 FNYEAQ. This CDR3 region has 13 residues. V shed 1 base and J 4 bases; nucleotides not matched to a gene: 1. The clonotype originates from an adult with rheumatoid arthritis. Sequencing was performed on CD8+ T cells sorted from blood. The chain uses TRBV7-6 and TRBJ2-7; 7 bases match TRBD1. The CDR3 coding sequence is TGTGCCAGCAGCTTAGAGGGGGCGTACGAGCAGTACTTC. It yields the protein CASSLEGAYEQYF.